This passage covers 31 T cell receptor beta chains from one sample sequenced in a study of blood T cell repertoires in COVID-19. Using immunoSEQ multiplex PCR, the repertoire was profiled, and TCRdb retains in-frame clones only, with some absent. The profile shows 150,000 to 200,000 clones, 86% of them singletons. The sample was peripheral blood. These TCRs come from a man aged 18 to 29 with acute or convalescent COVID-19.

This chain connects TRBV19 to TRBJ1-5, with a weak D call TRBD1 (6 bases). V was trimmed by 3 bases and J by 8 bases, leaving 8 bases between them. Germline CDR1 and CDR2: LNHDA and SQIVND (reference sequence). The CDR3 extends over 12 amino acids. The CDR3 region has the DNA TGTGCCAGTAGTATCAGGGGAGAGCCCCAGCATTTT. It encodes CASSIRGEPQHF.

J is TRBJ2-7 and V is TRBV9, with D possibly matching TRBD1 (7 bases). Germline V gene data show CDR1 as SGDLS and CDR2 as YYNGEE. Trimming cost V 4 bases and J 0 bases, with 17 bases left between them. This CDR3 region has 16 residues. The CDR3 reads CASSPRDSQFSYEQYF. DNA of the CDR3: TGTGCCAGCAGCCCGCGGGACAGCCAATTCTCCTACGAGCAGTACTTC. Full variable domain (missing parts from reference TRBV9 and TRBJ2-7): DSGVTQTPKHLITATGQRVTLRCSPRSGDLSVYWYQQSLDQGLQFLIQYYNGEERAKGNILERFSAQQFPDLHSELNLSSLELGDSALYFCASSPRDSQFSYEQYFGPGTRLTVT.

The chain combines TRBV5-1 with TRBJ1-2; D is possibly TRBD1 (5 bases). V shed 5 bases and J shed 3 bases, with 17 bases lying between them. The germline V gene has CDR1 SGHRS and CDR2 YFSETQ. This CDR3 contains 15 residues. In nucleotides, the CDR3 is TGCGCCAGCAGATTAACGACAGCTTTAGACTATGGCTACACCTTC. Protein product: CASRLTTALDYGYTF.

The chain links TRBV10-1 to TRBJ2-3, with 9 bases aligning to TRBD2. Unmatched junction bases numbered 6, after V lost 3 bases and J lost 2 bases. The V gene's germline CDR1 is WNHNN and CDR2 SYGVQD (reference sequence). This CDR3 spans 16 amino acids. In nucleotides, the CDR3 is TGCGCCAGCAGTGAAATCAAGCGGGGGGCCACAGATACGCAGTATTTT. It codes for CASSEIKRGATDTQYF.

V usage is TRBV6-5 and J usage is TRBJ1-5, with D maybe TRBD1 (5 bases). Germline V gene sequence: CDR1 MNHEY, CDR2 SVGAGI. Trimming removed 6 bases at V and 1 base at J, with 13 bases between. The CDR3 has 15 amino acids. The CDR3 here is CASRPWGESNQPQHF. The CDR3 DNA is TGTGCCAGCAGACCCTGGGGGGAGAGCAATCAGCCCCAGCATTTT.

This chain uses TRBV5-1 with TRBJ1-2; a weak D match, TRBD1 (5 bases). The CDR3 is 14 amino acids. Looked up from germline, CDR1 is SGHRS and CDR2 is YFSETQ. The V gene lost 1 base and the J gene lost 3 bases, with 10 bases spanning the gap. The CDR3 here is CASSLYQGDYGYTF. In nucleotides, the CDR3 is TGCGCCAGCAGCTTGTACCAAGGGGACTATGGCTACACCTTC.

The chain has TRBV18 and TRBJ2-7; possible D gene TRBD1, 6 bases. Germline values: CDR1 KGHSH, CDR2 LQKENI. V dropped 4 bases and J dropped 1 base, with 8 bases sitting between them. The CDR3 covers 13 residues. CDR3 in amino acids: CASSLQGSYEQYV. In DNA, the CDR3 is TGTGCCAGCTCACTACAGGGATCCTACGAGCAGTACGTC.

The chain carries TRBV5-1 and TRBJ2-2; no clear D gene. V dropped 0 bases and J dropped 3 bases, with 12 bases sitting between them. Germline CDR1 SGHRS, CDR2 YFSETQ. This CDR3 is built from 16 residues. CDR3 DNA sequence: TGCGCCAGCAGCTTGGATCCAGGCTGGGACACCGGGGAGCTGTTTTTT. Its translation is CASSLDPGWDTGELFF.

This rearrangement joins TRBV4-2 to TRBJ2-1; the match to TRBD2 covers 7 bases. This CDR3 contains 17 residues. Trimming at V came to 0 bases and at J to 4 bases, leaving 9 bases not matched to a gene. In germline, CDR1 is LGHNA, CDR2 YNFKEQ. The CDR3 bases are TGTGCCAGCAGCCAAGATCGTGTTCAGGGAGGGTACAATGAGCAGTTCTTC. Protein product: CASSQDRVQGGYNEQFF.

This rearrangement joins TRBV24-1 to TRBJ2-2; D is possibly TRBD1 (6 bases). Trimming took off 1 base at V and 0 bases at J, with 17 bases between the two ends. Germline lookup yields CDR1 KGHDR and CDR2 SFDVKD. The CDR3 runs 19 residues. CDR3 protein: CATSDLPYQTGPNTGELFF. As DNA, the CDR3 is TGTGCCACCAGTGATTTACCGTACCAGACAGGACCGAACACCGGGGAGCTGTTTTTT.

The chain links TRBV30 to TRBJ1-1, with 7 bases that match TRBD1. The germline gives CDR1 GTSNPN, CDR2 SVGIG (reference sequence). Germline trimming cut 4 bases from V and 5 bases from J; bases unmatched to any gene: 10. The CDR3 is 14 residues long. The CDR3 nucleotides read TGTGCCTGGAAGGGGCAGGGGGTGGGGACTGAAGCTTTCTTT. It translates to CAWKGQGVGTEAFF.

Details on this clone: Other DNA sequences of this sample code for an identical CDR3. The chain has TRBV19 and TRBJ1-6; D is undetermined. The germline CDR1 and CDR2 sequences are LNHDA and SQIVND (reference sequence). Trimming stripped 3 bases from V and 7 bases from J, with 7 bases between. The CDR3 contains 13 residues. CDR3 DNA: TGTGCCAGTAGTATCAACAGAAATTCACCCCTCCACTTT. Residues: CASSINRNSPLHF.

The chain's CDR3 is CASSLTGTGRLVGETQYF. The CDR3, as DNA: TGTGCCAGCAGCTTGACCGGGACAGGGCGTTTGGTGGGAGAGACCCAGTACTTC. The genes are TRBV5-4 and TRBJ2-5; TRBD1 matches at 9 bases. The V and J ends lost 1 base and 4 bases, in that order; junction bases with no gene match: 14. The germline V gene encodes CDR1 SGHNT and CDR2 YYREEE (reference sequence). The CDR3 totals 18 residues.

The rearrangement uses TRBV6-5 and TRBJ1-6; TRBD1 might be the D (5 bases). Germline CDR1 reads MNHEY; CDR2 reads SVGAGI. This CDR3 is 14 amino acids long. V lost 6 bases and J 7 bases, leaving 13 bases between the germline ends. The CDR3 DNA is TGTGCCAGCAGGGAGGGGACGGGGAATTCACCCCTCCACTTT. Protein product: CASREGTGNSPLHF.

The rearrangement uses TRBV5-4 and TRBJ2-5, with D possibly matching TRBD2 (5 bases). The CDR3 loop spans 12 amino acids. The V gene lost 1 base and the J gene lost 5 bases, with 6 bases spanning the gap. Germline V lookup: CDR1 SGHNT, CDR2 YYREEE (reference sequence). The CDR3 DNA sequence: TGTGCCAGCAGCTTGCCGGGGGAGACCCAGTACTTC. It is translated as CASSLPGETQYF.

V gene TRBV5-4 combines with J gene TRBJ1-4, with 8 bases fitting TRBD1. This CDR3 spans 16 amino acids. Germline V gene sequence: CDR1 SGHNT, CDR2 YYREEE (reference sequence). V was pared by 4 bases and J by 9 bases, with 14 bases of the junction left unmatched. Here the CDR3 DNA reads TGTGCCAGCAGCCAGAGAGCGACAGGGGTCGTCAAAAAACTGTTTTTT. The encoded protein is CASSQRATGVVKKLFF.

The J gene is TRBJ2-1, the V gene TRBV12-3 or TRBV12-4; 8 nucleotides align to TRBD1. This CDR3 comprises 13 residues. V shed 7 bases and J 8 bases; nucleotides not matched to a gene: 7. CDR3: CASNDGQGYEQFF. The CDR3 nucleotides read TGTGCCAGCAATGATGGACAGGGCTATGAGCAGTTCTTC.

The chain uses TRBV25-1 and TRBJ1-1, with D possibly TRBD1 on 5 matching bases. Deletions cut 5 bases from V and 2 bases from J, with 21 bases between. The germline V gene has CDR1 MGHDK and CDR2 SYGVNS. CDR3 length equals 17 residues. CDR3 nucleotide sequence: TGTGCCAGCAGTCCGGGGACCGTTGGACTAGGAAACACTGAAGCTTTCTTT. Translated, it gives CASSPGTVGLGNTEAFF.

This clone was seen just once. The chain has TRBV5-1 and TRBJ1-2; D gene ambiguous. The V end was cut by 0 bases, the J end by 8 bases, with 11 bases between. The CDR3 sequence is 13 residues long. Germline-derived CDR1 and CDR2 are SGHRS and YFSETQ. For the CDR3, the DNA is TGCGCCAGCAGCTTGGGACGGGAACAGGGCTACACCTTC. This encodes CASSLGREQGYTF.

This sequence joins TRBV9 and TRBJ2-5; a weak D match, TRBD2 (5 bases). This CDR3 region has 15 residues. The germline gives CDR1 SGDLS, CDR2 YYNGEE. V lost 0 bases and J lost 0, with 9 bases in between. In DNA form, the CDR3 reads TGTGCCAGCAGCGTAGGAGGGTCAGACCAAGAGACCCAGTACTTC. Translated, it gives CASSVGGSDQETQYF.

This clone was observed once. The chain is built from TRBV11-3 and TRBJ2-3; D is perhaps TRBD2 (6 bases). The CDR3 has 14 amino acids. Trimming left V 6 bases short and J 0 bases short, with 10 bases between. Germline lookup yields CDR1 SGHNT and CDR2 YENEEA. CDR3 coding DNA: TGTGCCAGCAGTTATAGCGGAAGCACAGATACGCAGTATTTT. Its translation: CASSYSGSTDTQYF.

This clone occurred a few times. The rearrangement uses TRBV7-6 and TRBJ2-6, with 8 nucleotides matching TRBD1. Trimming at V came to 10 bases and at J to 3 bases, leaving 17 bases not matched to a gene. The germline gives CDR1 SGHVS, CDR2 FNYEAQ. This CDR3 comprises 18 residues. As DNA, the CDR3 is TGTGCCACCTTGGAAGGACAGGGCTTCATACTTGGGGCCAACGTCCTGACTTTC. Protein: CATLEGQGFILGANVLTF.

The CDR3 region is CASSLAAGGNSPLHF. CDR3 sequence (DNA): TGTGCCAGCAGCTTAGCCGCAGGGGGTAATTCACCCCTCCACTTT. V is TRBV7-2 and J is TRBJ1-6; 7 bases are shared with TRBD1. J gave up 6 bases and V 0 bases, and 2 bases lay outside the gene matches. The CDR3 totals 15 residues. Looked up from germline, CDR1 is SGHTA and CDR2 is FQGNSA.

This clone has just a few counts. V usage is TRBV5-5 and J usage is TRBJ1-1; tentatively, D is TRBD1 (5 bases). Germline V CDR1 and CDR2: SGHKS, YYEKEE (reference sequence). Trimming took 4 bases from V and 7 from J, leaving 14 bases between them. This CDR3 spans 13 amino acids. CDR3 coding DNA: TGTGCCAGCAGCCTCTCAGGGATCAGTGAAGCTTTCTTT. Translation: CASSLSGISEAFF.

V gene TRBV6-1 combines with J gene TRBJ2-5; D uncertain. CDR3 length equals 14 residues. The germline V gene encodes CDR1 MNHNS and CDR2 SASEGT. The V end lost 3 bases, the J end lost 3 bases, and 11 bases lay between the germline ends. CDR3 in DNA: TGTGCCAGCAGTGATGATAGCCTCGAAGAGACCCAGTACTTC. Protein product: CASSDDSLEETQYF.

This clone was recorded only once. The V and J genes are TRBV28 and TRBJ1-2, with TRBD1 matching over 7 bases. Germline assignment: CDR1 MDHEN and CDR2 SYDVKM. Trimming cost V 6 bases and J 5 bases; bases outside gene matches: 3. There are 12 residues in the CDR3. For the CDR3, the DNA is TGTGCCAGCAGCATACAGGGGTATGGCTACACCTTC. Its protein is CASSIQGYGYTF.

This chain joins TRBV6-2 or TRBV6-3 and TRBJ1-2, with 9 bases aligning to TRBD1. V was pared by 6 bases and J by 8 bases, with 7 bases of the junction left unmatched. CDR3 length: 13 residues. The germline gives CDR1 MNHEY, CDR2 SVGEGT. The DNA for the CDR3 is TGTGCCAGCAGCCAACAGGGGGCGCGAGGCTACACCTTC. Its protein product is CASSQQGARGYTF.

This sequence joins TRBV30 and TRBJ1-1; D remains ambiguous. The CDR3 contains 14 residues. Germline CDR1 is GTSNPN and CDR2 is SVGIG (reference sequence). V lost 5 bases to trimming and J lost 5 bases, with 18 bases between them. The CDR3 DNA sequence: TGTGCCTGGTGTTCTCAGGCTACGGGGACTGAAGCTTTCTTT. Residues: CAWCSQATGTEAFF.

This clone has more than one count but fewer than ten. V and J are TRBV7-9 and TRBJ2-6, with unresolved D. V was cut by 6 bases and J by 4 bases, with 16 bases left in between. CDR1 SEHNR and CDR2 FQNEAQ come from the germline V gene (reference sequence). CDR3 length: 16 residues. The chain's CDR3 is CASSHPVLSGANVLTF. The CDR3 DNA reads TGTGCCAGCAGTCACCCGGTCCTTTCCGGGGCCAACGTCCTGACTTTC.

This chain uses TRBV5-1 with TRBJ2-5, with TRBD2 matching over 8 bases. J lost 3 bases, V lost 0 bases, and 1 base had no gene match. The CDR3 has 14 amino acids. Germline V gene data show CDR1 as SGHRS and CDR2 as YFSETQ. CDR3 in amino acids: CASSLVAGKETQYF. The CDR3 coding sequence is TGCGCCAGCAGCTTGGTAGCGGGGAAAGAGACCCAGTACTTC.

The chain is built from TRBV19 and TRBJ2-2, with TRBD1 matching over 8 bases. With V trimmed by 4 bases and J by 4 bases, 5 bases remained unmatched. CDR3 length equals 15 residues. The germline CDR1 and CDR2 sequences are LNHDA and SQIVND (reference sequence). CDR3 in DNA: TGTGCCAGTAGTAATGGACAGGGAAGCACCGGGGAGCTGTTTTTT. Protein product: CASSNGQGSTGELFF. Based on the CDR3 plus reference TRBV19 and TRBJ2-2, the full variable domain is DGGITQSPKYLFRKEGQNVTLSCEQNLNHDAMYWYRQDPGQGLRLIYYSQIVNDFQKGDIAEGYSVSREKKESFPLTVTSAQKNPTAFYLCASSNGQGSTGELFFGEGSRLTVL.